Following are 5 T cell receptor beta chains from one sample sequenced in a study of prognosis after radiotherapy for stage I lung cancer. Template was genomic DNA; TCR beta CDR3 amplified in two multiplex PCR rounds. Primers specific to each TRBV and TRBJ gene were used in first-round PCR. TCRdb re-analysed the multiplex PCR reads in MiXCR, keeping a single row per CDR3 protein. The sample has approximately 13,000 distinct CDR3 sequences, 25% to 40% seen once. The specimen was PBMCs, collected before or after stereotactic body radiation therapy (not recorded which). The receptors stem from a donor over 45 with non-small cell lung cancer.

This clonotype turned up a few times. The chain recombines TRBV20-1 with TRBJ2-1; unclear D gene. Germline CDR1 is DFQATT and CDR2 is SNEGSKA (reference sequence). V gave up 3 bases and J gave up 4 bases, with 16 bases separating them. This CDR3 is 15 amino acids long. As DNA, the CDR3 is TGCAGTGCTAGTTCGGCTGTCTCATTTTACAATGAGCAGTTCTTC. Amino acids: CSASSAVSFYNEQFF.

This clonotype occurred many times. The gene calls are TRBV3-1 and TRBJ1-1, with D hard to call. V dropped 3 bases and J dropped 0 bases, with 11 bases sitting between them. CDR1 LGHDT and CDR2 YNNKEL come from the germline V gene (reference sequence). CDR3 length: 15 amino acids. CDR3 loop: CASSQGRRMNTEAFF. As DNA, the CDR3 is TGTGCCAGCAGCCAGGGGAGACGGATGAACACTGAAGCTTTCTTT.

This clonotype is classed as medium-sized. The rearrangement uses TRBV3-1 and TRBJ2-5; 7 nucleotides line up with TRBD2. Germline CDR1 LGHDT, CDR2 YNNKEL (reference sequence). The CDR3 consists of 15 residues. Trimming took 0 bases from V and 5 from J; bases not matched to a gene: 6. CDR3 coding DNA: TGTGCCAGCAGCCAAGACGGGGGGTTTGGGGAGACCCAGTACTTC. It codes for CASSQDGGFGETQYF.

By sample share, this clonotype is medium-sized. The V and J genes are TRBV30 and TRBJ1-6; possibly TRBD1 for D (5 bases). V was clipped by 6 bases and J by 7 bases, with 19 bases between them. The CDR3 spans 15 residues. CDR1 and CDR2 (germline): GTSNPN, SVGIG (reference sequence). DNA of the CDR3: TGTGCCTGTCACGCCCCGGGGGTCGCGAATTCACCCCTCCACTTT. Encoded protein: CACHAPGVANSPLHF.

This clonotype appeared many times. The CDR3 bases are TGTGCCAGCAGTTTGATCGGGGGTTTGTTTACCTTC. Translated: CASSLIGGLFTF. The chain joins TRBV28 to TRBJ1-2; perhaps TRBD1 as D (5 bases). The CDR3 is 12 residues long. V was shortened by 3 bases and J by 14 bases, with 16 bases between the two germline ends. Germline values: CDR1 MDHEN, CDR2 SYDVKM.